This TCR beta chain was captured by sequencing in a study of cytomegalovirus exposure and HLA in healthy donors. Regarding the study as a whole: Analysis was carried out at a later point, and it linked a missense DCLRE1C variant to TCR beta V- and J-gene trimming.

Per the germline V gene, CDR1 is MNHEY and CDR2 is SMNVEV (reference sequence). This CDR3 contains 13 residues. Between the trimmed V and J ends, which lost 2 bases and 8 bases, there was a span of 10 bases. This clone was recorded a few times. What it binds is not known. The PCR contained 60 Vbeta and 13 Jbeta primers. Some clones are missing from TCRdb's copy, which holds only in-frame ones; the method was immunoSEQ multiplex PCR. The sample lists about 130,000 clones, over 65% seen once, with around 19% in the top ten. The sequence was collected from a man younger than 35 in good health and CMV-seropositive. The sample consisted of PBMCs. This chain links TRBV27 with TRBJ2-1; the D gene is possibly TRBD1 (6 bases). CDR3 region: CASSLKQGHEQFF. The CDR3 coding sequence is TGTGCCAGCAGTTTAAAACAGGGCCATGAGCAGTTCTTC.